This TCR beta chain was sequenced in a study of T cells in narcolepsy. Overall study: Healthy controls were enrolled alongside patients with narcolepsy type 1 or type 2. Study findings and constraints: Autoreactive HCRT-specific and TRIB2-specific clonotypes were marked in same-patient CSF-versus-blood CD4+ comparisons. Some memory CD4+ repertoires had no autoreactive clone sequences. Blood of same and different patients, but not healthy controls, reportedly held recurring autoreactive clonotypes.

Only one count was recorded for this clone. What it binds is unknown. The repertoire was sequenced with immunoSEQ multiplex PCR; TCRdb's copy has only in-frame clones and lacks some. Of about 35,000 clones in the sample, 80% were seen once. What was sequenced was memory (CD45RA-) CD4+ T cells from blood. The receptor comes from a human donor in good health.

CDR3 sequence reads: CASSVAGDTEAFF. The CDR3, as DNA: TGTGCCAGCAGCGTAGCTGGCGACACTGAAGCTTTCTTT. V is TRBV9 and J is TRBJ1-1; D not certain. This CDR3 has 13 amino acids. The V end was cut by 0 bases, the J end by 3 bases, with 6 bases between. In germline, CDR1 is SGDLS, CDR2 YYNGEE. The full variable domain, rest sourced from reference TRBV9 and TRBJ1-1, is DSGVTQTPKHLITATGQRVTLRCSPRSGDLSVYWYQQSLDQGLQFLIQYYNGEERAKGNILERFSAQQFPDLHSELNLSSLELGDSALYFCASSVAGDTEAFFGQGTRLTVV.